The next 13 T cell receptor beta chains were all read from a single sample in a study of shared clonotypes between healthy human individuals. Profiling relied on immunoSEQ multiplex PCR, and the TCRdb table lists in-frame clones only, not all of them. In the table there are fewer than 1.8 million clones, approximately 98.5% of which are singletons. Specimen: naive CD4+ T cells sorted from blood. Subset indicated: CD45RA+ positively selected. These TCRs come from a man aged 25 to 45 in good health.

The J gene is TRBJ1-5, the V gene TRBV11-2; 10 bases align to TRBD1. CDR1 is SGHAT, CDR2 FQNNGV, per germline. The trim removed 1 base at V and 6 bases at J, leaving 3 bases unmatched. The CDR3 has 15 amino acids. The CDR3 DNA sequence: TGTGCCAGCAGCTTAGGGGGACAGGGGAGTCAGCCCCAGCATTTT. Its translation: CASSLGGQGSQPQHF.

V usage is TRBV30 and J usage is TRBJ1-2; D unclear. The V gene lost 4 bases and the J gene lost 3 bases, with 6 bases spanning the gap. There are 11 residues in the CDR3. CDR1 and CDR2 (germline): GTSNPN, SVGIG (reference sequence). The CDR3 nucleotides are TGTGCCTGGATGAGGGACTATGGCTACACCTTC. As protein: CAWMRDYGYTF. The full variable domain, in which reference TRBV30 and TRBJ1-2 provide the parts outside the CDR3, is SQTIHQWPATLVQPVGSPLSLECTVEGTSNPNLYWYRQAAGRGLQLLFYSVGIGQISSEVPQNLSASRPQDRQFILSSKKLLLSDSGFYLCAWMRDYGYTFGSGTRLTVV.

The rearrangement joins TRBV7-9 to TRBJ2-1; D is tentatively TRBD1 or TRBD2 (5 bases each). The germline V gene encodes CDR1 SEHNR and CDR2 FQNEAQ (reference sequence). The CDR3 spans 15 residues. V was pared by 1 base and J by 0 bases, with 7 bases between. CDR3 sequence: CASSLDGTSYNEQFF. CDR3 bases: TGTGCCAGCAGCTTAGACGGGACCTCCTACAATGAGCAGTTCTTC.

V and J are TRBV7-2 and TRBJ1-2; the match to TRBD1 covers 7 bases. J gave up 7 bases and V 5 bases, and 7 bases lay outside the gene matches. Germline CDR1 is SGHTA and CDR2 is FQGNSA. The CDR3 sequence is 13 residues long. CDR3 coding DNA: TGTGCCAGCAGCACCCGACAGGGTTTTGGCTACACCTTC. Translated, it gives CASSTRQGFGYTF.

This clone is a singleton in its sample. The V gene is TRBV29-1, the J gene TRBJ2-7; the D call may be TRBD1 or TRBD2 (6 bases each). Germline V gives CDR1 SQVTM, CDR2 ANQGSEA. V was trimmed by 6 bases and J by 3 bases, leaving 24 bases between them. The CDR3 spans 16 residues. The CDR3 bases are TGCAGCGTCCAATTAAGGGGGGACCCGCATTACTACGAGCAGTACTTC. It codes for CSVQLRGDPHYYEQYF.

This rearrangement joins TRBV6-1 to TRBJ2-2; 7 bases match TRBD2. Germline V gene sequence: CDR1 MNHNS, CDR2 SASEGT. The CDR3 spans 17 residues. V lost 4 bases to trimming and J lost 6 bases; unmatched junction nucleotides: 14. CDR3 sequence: CASSAIAGPLLPGELFF. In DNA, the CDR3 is TGTGCCAGCAGTGCCATAGCGGGCCCGCTTTTACCCGGGGAGCTGTTTTTT.

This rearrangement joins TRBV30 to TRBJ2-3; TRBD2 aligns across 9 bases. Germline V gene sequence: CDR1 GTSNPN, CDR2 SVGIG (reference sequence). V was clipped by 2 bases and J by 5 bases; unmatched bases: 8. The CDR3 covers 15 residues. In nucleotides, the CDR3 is TGTGCCTGGAGTCCCTTAGCGGGAGTGGGAGATACGCAGTATTTT. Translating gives CAWSPLAGVGDTQYF.

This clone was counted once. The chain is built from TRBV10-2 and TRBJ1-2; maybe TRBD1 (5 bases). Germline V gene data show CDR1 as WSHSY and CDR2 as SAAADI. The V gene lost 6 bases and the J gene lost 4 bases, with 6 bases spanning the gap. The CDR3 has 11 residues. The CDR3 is CASSDSYGYTF. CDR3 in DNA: TGCGCCAGCAGCGACAGCTATGGCTACACCTTC.

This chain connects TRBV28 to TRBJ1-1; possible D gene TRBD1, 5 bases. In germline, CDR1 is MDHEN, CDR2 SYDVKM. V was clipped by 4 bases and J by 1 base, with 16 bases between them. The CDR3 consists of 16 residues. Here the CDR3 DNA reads TGTGCCAGCAGTTCCCGACAGTATCGGCAGAACACTGAAGCTTTCTTT. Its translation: CASSSRQYRQNTEAFF.

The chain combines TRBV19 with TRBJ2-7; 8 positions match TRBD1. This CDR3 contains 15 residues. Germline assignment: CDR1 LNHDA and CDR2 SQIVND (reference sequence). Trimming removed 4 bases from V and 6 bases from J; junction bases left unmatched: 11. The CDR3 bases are TGTGCCAGTAGTACCAGGGGGCTTTCCAGTTCCGAGCAGTACTTC. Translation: CASSTRGLSSSEQYF.

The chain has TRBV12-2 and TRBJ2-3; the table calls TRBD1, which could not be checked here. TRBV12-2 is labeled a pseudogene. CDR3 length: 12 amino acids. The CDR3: CASRQQGTAQYF. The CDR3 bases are TGTGCAAGTCGACAACAAGGTACAGCGCAGTATTTT.

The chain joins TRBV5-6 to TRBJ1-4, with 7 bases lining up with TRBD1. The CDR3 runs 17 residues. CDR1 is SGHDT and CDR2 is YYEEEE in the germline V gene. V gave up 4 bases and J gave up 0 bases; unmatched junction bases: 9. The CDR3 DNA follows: TGTGCCAGCAGCCCATCCGGGACAGTCGCAACTAATGAAAAACTGTTTTTT. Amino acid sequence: CASSPSGTVATNEKLFF.

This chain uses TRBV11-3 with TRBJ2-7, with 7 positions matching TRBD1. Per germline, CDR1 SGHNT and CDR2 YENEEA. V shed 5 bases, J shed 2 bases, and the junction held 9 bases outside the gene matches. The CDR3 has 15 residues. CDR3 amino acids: CASSKGWDSTYEQYF. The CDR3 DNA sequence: TGTGCCAGCAGCAAGGGGTGGGACAGTACCTACGAGCAGTACTTC. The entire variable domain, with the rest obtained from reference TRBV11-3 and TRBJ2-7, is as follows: EAGVVQSPRYKIIEKKQPVAFWCNPISGHNTLYWYLQNLGQGPELLIRYENEEAVDDSQLPKDRFSAERLKGVDSTLKIQPAELGDSAVYLCASSKGWDSTYEQYFGPGTRLTVT.